This T cell receptor beta chain was recorded in a study of CD8 T cells in ankylosing spondylitis. General study points: According to the report, clones linked to the disease were significantly enriched in matched synovial fluid samples taken from ankylosing spondylitis patients. Typical of ankylosing spondylitis blood, it appeared, was a TCR beta motif of eight highly homologous variants.

TCRdb re-called the 5' RACE reads through MiXCR, storing one row per CDR3 protein. The sample has about 220,000 distinct CDR3 sequences; 7% to 8% are singletons. This clonotype has just one count. Antigen specificity is unknown. V lost 5 bases, J lost 7 bases, and 9 bases stayed unmatched. Germline V gives CDR1 LNHDA, CDR2 SQIVND (reference sequence). The CDR3 is made up of 16 amino acids. The clonotype was recovered from a male donor with ankylosing spondylitis. The chain has TRBV19 and TRBJ2-1; TRBD2 matches at 12 bases. Material: blood, either unsorted or a sorted T cell fraction (not recorded which). CDR3 residues: CASSETLAGGTNEQFF. In nucleotides, the CDR3 is TGTGCCAGTAGTGAGACACTAGCGGGAGGCACAAATGAGCAGTTCTTC.